The 29 T cell receptor beta chains below all came from one sample that was sequenced in a study of PD-1 blockade in classical Hodgkin lymphoma. Noted time point: cycle 4 day 1 (C4D1), after 5 to 7 weeks of nivolumab. Each and every patient relapsed after autologous stem cell transplantation, and patients got differing brentuximab vedotin exposure. Using magnetic negative selection, the CD4+ T cells were separated out of thawed PBMCs. Assay: immunoSEQ multiplex PCR; the TCRdb copy retains only in-frame clones and omits some. This sample has about 27,000 clones; approximately 85% occur once, and the top ten carry more than 2%. Sequenced here: CD4+ T cells from blood, sampled before the fourth cycle of nivolumab. The receptors here all came from a human donor with classical Hodgkin lymphoma.

In its sample, this clone was seen once. The CDR3, as DNA: TGTGCCAGCAGCCCCCCCAGGCAGAACACTGAAGCTTTCTTT. Amino acid sequence: CASSPPRQNTEAFF. The chain uses TRBV6-6 and TRBJ1-1; D gene unclear. V was shortened by 6 bases and J by 1 base, with 12 bases between the two germline ends. The CDR3 length is 14 residues. CDR1 is MNHNY and CDR2 is SVGAGI in the germline V gene (reference sequence).

The gene calls are TRBV4-3 and TRBJ2-5; D possibly corresponds to TRBD2 (5 bases). CDR1 and CDR2 from the germline V gene are LGHNA and YSLEER. The V gene lost 0 bases and the J gene lost 7 bases, with 18 bases spanning the gap. CDR3 length equals 16 residues. The CDR3 is CASSQDSSQTYGTQYF. The CDR3 DNA reads as TGCGCCAGCAGCCAAGATTCTAGCCAAACCTACGGGACCCAGTACTTC.

The gene calls are TRBV6-4 and TRBJ1-1; D is perhaps TRBD1 (5 bases). The CDR3 sequence is 16 residues long. V was cut by 9 bases and J by 0 bases, with 20 bases left in between. Germline CDR1 and CDR2: MRHNA and SNTAGT. In DNA, the CDR3 is TGTGCCAGGCTTCCCCTGGGTGGCAGGGTGAACACTGAAGCTTTCTTT. Protein sequence: CARLPLGGRVNTEAFF.

The V and J genes are TRBV7-2 and TRBJ1-2; D may be TRBD1 (6 bases). The CDR3 sequence is 17 residues long. Deletions cut 2 bases from V and 4 bases from J, with 20 bases between. From germline, CDR1 is SGHTA and CDR2 FQGNSA. DNA of the CDR3: TGTGCCAGCAGCTTATGGGATGCCGGGGGCGCTGGCTATGGCTACACCTTC. This codes for CASSLWDAGGAGYGYTF.

The chain combines TRBV15 with TRBJ2-7, with 9 bases lining up with TRBD1. This CDR3 is 15 amino acids long. V was clipped by 1 base and J by 2 bases; unmatched bases: 3. Germline CDR1 LNHNV, CDR2 YYDKDF (reference sequence). CDR3 in DNA: TGTGCCACCAGCAGAGCGGGACAGGGTACCTACGAGCAGTACTTC. Translated: CATSRAGQGTYEQYF.

The CDR3 loop is CASSYYRGQKGYTEAFF. For the CDR3, the DNA is TGTGCCAGCAGTTACTACAGGGGGCAAAAGGGGTACACTGAAGCTTTCTTT. The V call is TRBV27, the J call TRBJ1-1, with 9 bases lining up with TRBD1. The CDR3 totals 17 residues. Germline lookup yields CDR1 MNHEY and CDR2 SMNVEV (reference sequence). Trimming removed 4 bases from V and 3 bases from J; junction bases left unmatched: 12.

The chain combines TRBV2 with TRBJ2-3; D remains ambiguous. V gave up 8 bases and J gave up 1 base, with 4 bases separating them. The CDR3 consists of 11 residues. Germline CDR1 SNHLY, CDR2 FYNNEI. The CDR3 loop reads CASPGTDTQYF. The CDR3 DNA reads TGTGCCAGCCCCGGCACAGATACGCAGTATTTT.

This sequence joins TRBV15 and TRBJ2-1; TRBD1 might be the D (6 bases). The germline V and J ends were trimmed by 3 bases and 5 bases, with 14 bases remaining between them. The CDR3 has 15 residues. CDR1 is LNHNV and CDR2 is YYDKDF in the germline V gene (reference sequence). Here the CDR3 DNA reads TGTGCCACCAGCAGCTACCGGGACAAGAACAATGAGCAGTTCTTC. Its protein product is CATSSYRDKNNEQFF.

The V and J genes are TRBV19 and TRBJ2-7, with 10 positions matching TRBD1. CDR1 is LNHDA and CDR2 is SQIVND in the germline V gene (reference sequence). The CDR3 covers 15 residues. J gave up 0 bases and V 7 bases, and 6 bases lay outside the gene matches. CDR3 coding DNA: TGTGCCAGTAACCCGGGACAGGGGTACTCCTACGAGCAGTACTTC. Its protein product is CASNPGQGYSYEQYF. The whole variable domain, remainder taken from reference TRBV19 and TRBJ2-7, is DGGITQSPKYLFRKEGQNVTLSCEQNLNHDAMYWYRQDPGQGLRLIYYSQIVNDFQKGDIAEGYSVSREKKESFPLTVTSAQKNPTAFYLCASNPGQGYSYEQYFGPGTRLTVT.

This chain uses TRBV7-2 with TRBJ2-7, with D perhaps given as TRBD1 or TRBD2 (7 bases each). Germline V gene sequence: CDR1 SGHTA, CDR2 FQGNSA. The CDR3 is made up of 15 amino acids. Trimming took off 5 bases at V and 5 bases at J, with 19 bases between the two ends. The CDR3 sequence is CASSQGQPGGDEQYF. CDR3 DNA: TGTGCCAGCAGCCAAGGCCAACCAGGGGGGGACGAGCAGTACTTC.

The genes are TRBV11-2 and TRBJ1-2; weak D call: TRBD1 (6 bases). The CDR3 totals 13 residues. With 5 bases removed from V and 4 bases from J, the gap between germline ends came to 11 bases. The germline gives CDR1 SGHAT, CDR2 FQNNGV. The CDR3, as DNA: TGTGCCAGCAGCCCAGACAGGATCTATGGCTACACCTTC. It yields the protein CASSPDRIYGYTF.

This clone appeared once. The chain recombines TRBV18 with TRBJ2-7, with TRBD1 matching over 7 bases. The CDR3 has 16 residues. After removal of 0 bases from V and 2 bases from J, the junction contained 7 bases not matched to a gene. In germline, CDR1 is KGHSH, CDR2 LQKENI. CDR3 sequence: CASSPPLRGITYEQYF. CDR3 DNA: TGTGCCAGCTCACCACCGCTCAGGGGGATAACCTACGAGCAGTACTTC.

V and J are TRBV7-2 and TRBJ1-2, with unresolved D. The germline CDR1 and CDR2 sequences are SGHTA and FQGNSA. This CDR3 contains 14 residues. The V gene lost 5 bases and the J gene lost 2 bases, with 12 bases spanning the gap. The CDR3 nucleotides read TGTGCCAGCAGCCCCTGGGCAGGCAACTATGGCTACACCTTC. Protein product: CASSPWAGNYGYTF. Combining the CDR3 with reference TRBV7-2 and TRBJ1-2 gives the whole variable domain GAGVSQSPSNKVTEKGKDVELRCDPISGHTALYWYRQSLGQGLEFLIYFQGNSAPDKSGLPSDRFSAERTGGSVSTLTIQRTQQEDSAVYLCASSPWAGNYGYTFGSGTRLTVV.

The chain recombines TRBV7-9 with TRBJ1-2; perhaps TRBD1 as D (6 bases). CDR1 is SEHNR, CDR2 FQNEAQ, per germline (reference sequence). Trimming shortened V by 3 bases and J by 6 bases, and 17 bases separated the two germline ends. The CDR3 covers 15 residues. CDR3 in DNA: TGTGCCAGCAGCTTGGCCCTGGCGGCAGGGGATGGCTACACCTTC. Protein sequence: CASSLALAAGDGYTF. Filled out from reference TRBV7-9 and TRBJ1-2, the complete variable domain reads DTGVSQNPRHKITKRGQNVTFRCDPISEHNRLYWYRQTLGQGPEFLTYFQNEAQLEKSRLLSDRFSAERPKGSFSTLEIQRTEQGDSAMYLCASSLALAAGDGYTFGSGTRLTVV.

This rearrangement joins TRBV2 to TRBJ1-1; D gene ambiguous. Trimming removed 4 bases at V and 1 base at J, with 7 bases between. There are 13 residues in the CDR3. CDR1 and CDR2 from the germline V gene are SNHLY and FYNNEI. The DNA of the CDR3 is TGTGCCAGCAGTGTGGAGGCGAACACTGAAGCTTTCTTT. Translating it yields CASSVEANTEAFF.

The chain carries TRBV30 and TRBJ1-5; TRBD1 agrees at 7 bases. J was trimmed by 9 bases and V by 7 bases; bases with no gene match: 12. The CDR3 is 13 residues long. Germline V CDR1 and CDR2: GTSNPN, SVGIG (reference sequence). CDR3 nucleotide sequence: TGTGCCTCAGGACAGGCCCCGCAAGGGCCCCAGCATTTT. Amino acids: CASGQAPQGPQHF. The variable domain in full, completed from reference TRBV30 and TRBJ1-5, reads SQTIHQWPATLVQPVGSPLSLECTVEGTSNPNLYWYRQAAGRGLQLLFYSVGIGQISSEVPQNLSASRPQDRQFILSSKKLLLSDSGFYLCASGQAPQGPQHFGDGTRLSIL.

The CDR3 nucleotides are TGCGCCAGCAGCCAAGATCTTACGGGGAGGGTCACTGAAGCTTTCTTT. Translation: CASSQDLTGRVTEAFF. This sequence joins TRBV4-3 and TRBJ1-1; D is uncertain. The CDR3 is 16 residues long. Germline assignment: CDR1 LGHNA and CDR2 YSLEER. The V and J ends lost 0 bases and 4 bases respectively, with 15 bases between them.

This chain connects TRBV10-1 to TRBJ2-1; the D gene is possibly TRBD2 (5 bases). This CDR3 contains 14 residues. Trimming removed 0 bases at V and 7 bases at J, with 10 bases between. Germline loops: CDR1 WNHNN, CDR2 SYGVQD (reference sequence). This CDR3 is CASSESVRGNEQFF. The CDR3 nucleotides read TGCGCCAGCAGTGAGTCTGTCCGAGGGAATGAGCAGTTCTTC.

This chain joins TRBV5-1 and TRBJ2-5; 9 positions match TRBD2. The junction had 7 bases not matched to a gene; V was cut back by 2 bases and J by 2 bases. The CDR3 has 16 amino acids. Germline CDR1 is SGHRS and CDR2 is YFSETQ. CDR3 nucleotides: TGCGCCAGCAGCTTTGGGGCGGGAGGGAAACAAGAGACCCAGTACTTC. Translated: CASSFGAGGKQETQYF. Based on the CDR3 plus reference TRBV5-1 and TRBJ2-5, the full variable domain is KAGVTQTPRYLIKTRGQQVTLSCSPISGHRSVSWYQQTPGQGLQFLFEYFSETQRNKGNFPGRFSGRQFSNSRSEMNVSTLELGDSALYLCASSFGAGGKQETQYFGPGTRLLVL.

This chain connects TRBV6-1 to TRBJ2-3, with D perhaps given as TRBD1 or TRBD2 (5 bases each). This CDR3 spans 16 amino acids. V lost 2 bases to trimming and J lost 2 bases, with 14 bases between them. Per the germline V gene, CDR1 is MNHNS and CDR2 is SASEGT. As DNA, the CDR3 is TGTGCCAGCAGTGAAATCGGGACCCGAAACACAGATACGCAGTATTTT. It codes for CASSEIGTRNTDTQYF.

The genes are TRBV10-1 and TRBJ1-1; possibly TRBD1 for D (5 bases). The germline gives CDR1 WNHNN, CDR2 SYGVQD (reference sequence). The CDR3 totals 12 residues. Here the CDR3 DNA reads TGCGCTACGGGGCGTTGGGGGACTGAAGCTTTCTTT. Residues: CATGRWGTEAFF.

This clone has just a few counts. V and J are TRBV28 and TRBJ2-6, with D perhaps matching TRBD2 (6 bases). Deletions cut 10 bases from V and 1 base from J, with 11 bases between. This CDR3 is 14 amino acids long. Germline loops: CDR1 MDHEN, CDR2 SYDVKM. In DNA, the CDR3 is TGTGCCATCGGGCGGGGATCTGGGGCCAACGTCCTGACTTTC. Encoded protein: CAIGRGSGANVLTF.

This rearrangement joins TRBV6-6 to TRBJ1-1, with D hard to call. The V gene's germline CDR1 is MNHNY and CDR2 SVGAGI (reference sequence). The CDR3 totals 14 residues. Trimming stripped 2 bases from V and 1 base from J, with 8 bases between. This chain's CDR3 is CASSYLAGNTEAFF. DNA for the CDR3: TGTGCCAGCAGTTACCTAGCGGGGAACACTGAAGCTTTCTTT.

The chain carries TRBV10-3 and TRBJ2-1; 12 bases fit TRBD2. The length of the CDR3 is 19 residues. J lost 2 bases, V lost 6 bases, and 14 bases had no gene match. Germline CDR1 is ENHRY and CDR2 is SYGVKD. For the CDR3, the DNA is TGTGCCATCAGCGGACCGGGACTAGCGGGTCTGAGCACCTACAATGAGCAGTTCTTC. Protein sequence: CAISGPGLAGLSTYNEQFF.

V is TRBV7-2 and J is TRBJ2-5; tentatively, D is TRBD2 (5 bases). V shed 5 bases and J shed 3 bases, with 13 bases lying between them. Per the germline V gene, CDR1 is SGHTA and CDR2 is FQGNSA. This CDR3 contains 14 residues. The CDR3 loop is CASSPGNGKETQYF. DNA of the CDR3: TGTGCCAGCAGCCCGGGGAACGGGAAAGAGACCCAGTACTTC.

The chain combines TRBV5-6 with TRBJ1-2, with D possibly matching TRBD1 (6 bases). Trimming took 4 bases from V and 4 from J, leaving 8 bases between them. The germline CDR1 and CDR2 sequences are SGHDT and YYEEEE. The CDR3 is 12 residues long. The CDR3 protein is CASSRTVYGYTF. CDR3 in DNA: TGTGCCAGCAGCCGGACAGTCTATGGCTACACCTTC.

This clone came up once. V is TRBV9 and J is TRBJ2-3, with 9 bases matching TRBD2. J was trimmed by 3 bases and V by 4 bases; bases with no gene match: 6. This CDR3 comprises 15 residues. CDR1 and CDR2 from the germline V gene are SGDLS and YYNGEE. CDR3 protein: CASSPRLAGTDTQYF. The CDR3 coding sequence is TGTGCCAGCAGCCCCCGGCTAGCGGGAACAGATACGCAGTATTTT.

This clone appeared a single time. The chain is built from TRBV4-2 and TRBJ1-4; possible D gene TRBD1, 6 bases. The germline CDR1 and CDR2 sequences are LGHNA and YNFKEQ. V lost 1 base to trimming and J lost 3 bases, with 18 bases between them. The CDR3 loop spans 18 amino acids. CDR3 in amino acids: CASSQGPGAQDSNEKLFF. The CDR3 DNA sequence: TGTGCCAGCAGCCAAGGGCCGGGGGCGCAGGACTCTAATGAAAAACTGTTTTTT.

V gene TRBV7-9 combines with J gene TRBJ2-7; perhaps TRBD1 as D (6 bases). Between the trimmed V and J ends, which lost 3 bases and 3 bases, there was a span of 15 bases. Per germline, CDR1 SEHNR and CDR2 FQNEAQ (reference sequence). The CDR3 has 15 amino acids. The CDR3 sequence: CASSLFNQGRYEQYF. The CDR3 nucleotides read TGTGCCAGCAGCTTGTTTAATCAGGGGCGCTACGAGCAGTACTTC.